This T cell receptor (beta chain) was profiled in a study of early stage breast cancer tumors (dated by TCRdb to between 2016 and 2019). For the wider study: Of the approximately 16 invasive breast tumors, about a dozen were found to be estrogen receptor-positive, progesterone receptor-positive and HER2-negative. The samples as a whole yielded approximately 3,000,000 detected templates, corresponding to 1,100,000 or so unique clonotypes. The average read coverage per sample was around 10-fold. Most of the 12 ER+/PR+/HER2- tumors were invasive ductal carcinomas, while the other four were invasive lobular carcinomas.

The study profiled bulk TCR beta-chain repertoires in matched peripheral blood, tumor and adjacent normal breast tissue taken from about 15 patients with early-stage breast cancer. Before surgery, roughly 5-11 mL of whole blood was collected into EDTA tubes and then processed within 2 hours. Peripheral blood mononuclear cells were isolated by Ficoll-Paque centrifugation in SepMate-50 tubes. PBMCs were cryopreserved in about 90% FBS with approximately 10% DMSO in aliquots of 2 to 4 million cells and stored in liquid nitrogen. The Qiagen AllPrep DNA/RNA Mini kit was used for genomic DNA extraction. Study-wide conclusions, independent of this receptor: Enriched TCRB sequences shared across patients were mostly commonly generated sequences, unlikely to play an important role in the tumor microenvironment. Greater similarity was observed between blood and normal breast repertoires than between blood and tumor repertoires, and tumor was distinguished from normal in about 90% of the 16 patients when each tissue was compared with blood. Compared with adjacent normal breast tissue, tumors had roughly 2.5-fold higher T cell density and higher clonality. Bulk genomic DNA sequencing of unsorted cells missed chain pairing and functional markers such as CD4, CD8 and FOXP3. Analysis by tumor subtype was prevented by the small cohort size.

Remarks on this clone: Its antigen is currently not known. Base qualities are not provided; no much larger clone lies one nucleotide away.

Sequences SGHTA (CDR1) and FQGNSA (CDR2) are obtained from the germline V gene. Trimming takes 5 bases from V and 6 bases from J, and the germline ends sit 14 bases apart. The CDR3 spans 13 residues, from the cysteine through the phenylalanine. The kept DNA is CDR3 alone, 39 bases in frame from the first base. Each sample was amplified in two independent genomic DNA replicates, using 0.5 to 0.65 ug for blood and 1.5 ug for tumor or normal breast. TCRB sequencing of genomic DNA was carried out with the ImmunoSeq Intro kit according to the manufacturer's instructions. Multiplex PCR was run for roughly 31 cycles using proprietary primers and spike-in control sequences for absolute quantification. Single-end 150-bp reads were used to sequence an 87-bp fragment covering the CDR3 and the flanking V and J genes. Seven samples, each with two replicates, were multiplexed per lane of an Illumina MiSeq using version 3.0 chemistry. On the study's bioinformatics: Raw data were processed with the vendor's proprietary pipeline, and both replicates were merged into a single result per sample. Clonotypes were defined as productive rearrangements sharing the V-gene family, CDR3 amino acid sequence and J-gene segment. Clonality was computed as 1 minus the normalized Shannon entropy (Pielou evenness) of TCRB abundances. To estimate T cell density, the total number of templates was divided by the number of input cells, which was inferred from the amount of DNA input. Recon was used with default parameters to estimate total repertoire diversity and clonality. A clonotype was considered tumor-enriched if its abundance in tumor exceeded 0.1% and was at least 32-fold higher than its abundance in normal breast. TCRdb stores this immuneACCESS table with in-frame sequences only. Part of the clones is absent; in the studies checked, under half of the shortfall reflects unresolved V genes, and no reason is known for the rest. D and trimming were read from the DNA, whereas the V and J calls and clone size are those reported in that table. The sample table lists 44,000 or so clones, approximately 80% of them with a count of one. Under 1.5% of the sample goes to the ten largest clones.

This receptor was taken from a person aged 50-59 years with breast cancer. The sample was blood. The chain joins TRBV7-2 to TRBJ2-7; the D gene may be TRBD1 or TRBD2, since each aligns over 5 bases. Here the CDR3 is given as CASSGGLLAEQYF. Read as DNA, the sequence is TGTGCCAGCAGCGGGGGTCTTCTGGCCGAGCAGTACTTC. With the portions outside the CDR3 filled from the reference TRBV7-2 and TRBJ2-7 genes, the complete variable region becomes GAGVSQSPSNKVTEKGKDVELRCDPISGHTALYWYRQSLGQGLEFLIYFQGNSAPDKSGLPSDRFSAERTGGSVSTLTIQRTQQEDSAVYLCASSGGLLAEQYFGPGTRLTVT.